Described below is a single TCR beta chain sequence and its context. This record comes from a study of blood T cell repertoires in COVID-19. Study details: The United States, Italy and Spain were the sources of the acute and convalescent COVID-19 samples. T cells, B-cell-depleted T cells, or PBMCs provided the cDNA or gDNA that served as material.

Germline values: CDR1 SNHLY, CDR2 FYNNEI. The trim removed 6 bases at V and 7 bases at J, leaving 9 bases unmatched. The CDR3 totals 16 residues. Study processing details: Reference gene primer amplification gave nucleated cell count estimates. Libraries were prepared by immunoSEQ multiplex PCR; TCRdb keeps only in-frame clonotypes and omits some of them. V, J and clone size are taken as reported in that table, and D and trimming were inferred from the DNA itself. The profile shows fewer than 90,000 clones, 85% to 90% of them singletons. This TCR was sampled from a woman at least 80 years old with active COVID-19. The sample was peripheral blood. J is TRBJ2-2 and V is TRBV2; 12 nucleotides agree with TRBD2. The CDR3 DNA is TGTGCCAGCAGCCTTACTAGCGGGAGGACGGGCGGGGAGCTGTTTTTT. Encoded protein: CASSLTSGRTGGELFF.